The source of this T cell receptor (beta chain) is a study of low-dose radiotherapy and immunotherapy resistance in tumors. Across the study: Participants in Cohort 1 were administered 0.5 Gy per fraction at 2-week intervals, to a cumulative dose of 6.5 Gy. Every two weeks, cyclophosphamide 200 mg/m2 was infused one day before radiation plus immunotherapy.

J lost 6 bases, V lost 4 bases, and 3 bases had no gene match. Per the germline V gene, CDR1 is LGHDT and CDR2 is YNNKEL (reference sequence). This CDR3 has 12 amino acids. TRAV- and TRBV-specific primers were used for first-strand cDNA, which covered alpha and beta chains. The authors amplified TCRs for 20 to 25 PCR cycles with a constant-region primer and a V-primer adapter. Via MiXCR, TCRdb re-called the reads, giving one row per CDR3 protein. The sample holds some 10,000 distinct CDR3 sequences; 35% to 50% are singletons and the top ten take approximately 6%. The source is a human donor with advanced metastatic prostate, ovarian, gallbladder or colorectal cancer (not recorded which). This table probably holds off-target reads from a library built for another chain. The V gene is TRBV3-1, the J gene TRBJ2-7; the match to TRBD2 covers 7 bases. CDR3 DNA: TGTGCCAGCAGCCGGGGCGGGGGCGAGCAGTACTTC. The encoded protein is CASSRGGGEQYF.